Here is one T cell receptor beta chain with its context. Antigen specificity is unknown. Use of 60 Vbeta and 13 Jbeta primers characterized the PCR. Using immunoSEQ multiplex PCR, the repertoire was profiled, and TCRdb retains in-frame clones only, with some absent. The sample has around 100,000 clones, 60% to 85% seen once; the top ten hold 10%. These data are taken from a study of cytomegalovirus exposure and HLA in healthy donors. Study observations and caveats: In a later analysis, at a false discovery rate of 0.05, approximately 16,000 TCR beta sequences matched HLA alleles. When analyzed later, a missense DCLRE1C variant was found to be linked to TCR beta V- and J-gene trimming.

V dropped 2 bases and J dropped 6 bases, with 11 bases sitting between them. Germline values: CDR1 GTSNPN, CDR2 SVGIG (reference sequence). CDR3 length: 13 residues. Input material: PBMCs. This sequence joins TRBV30 and TRBJ1-5; D uncertain. The TCR was taken from a man aged 50 to 59 in good health and CMV-seronegative. The CDR3 nucleotides are TGTGCCTGGAGTTCCGGGAGGATTCAGCCCCAGCATTTT. Protein: CAWSSGRIQPQHF.